This T cell receptor (beta chain) comes out of a study of T-cell memory formation after mild COVID-19. Study outcomes and limitations: The appearance of some responding clones in pre-infection memory suggested that cross-reactive memory joined. Later expanders leaned toward CD4+, whereas clones contracting from day 15 to 85 were balanced CD4/CD8.

In its sample, this clonotype was seen a few times. The target antigen is unknown. Germline CDR1 is SGHVS and CDR2 is FQNEAQ. This CDR3 spans 17 amino acids. The germline V and J ends were trimmed by 0 bases and 2 bases, with 16 bases remaining between them. TCRdb re-called the 5' RACE reads with MiXCR, one entry per CDR3 protein. The sample holds 430,000 or so distinct CDR3 sequences; around a quarter are singletons and the top ten take around 12%. V usage is TRBV7-8 and J usage is TRBJ1-1; the D is unclear. This TCR came from an adult woman who had mild COVID-19 (a few samples of this study predate the infection). Cell type and time point are not known. The sequencing input was PBMCs or a T cell subset sorted from them (not recorded which). CDR3 nucleotides: TGTGCCAGCAGCTTAGCGCTAAGGGCCGCAGATAACACTGAAGCTTTCTTT. Translating gives CASSLALRAADNTEAFF. Drawing the rest from reference TRBV7-8 and TRBJ1-1, the complete variable domain is GAGVSQSPRYKVAKRGQDVALRCDPISGHVSLFWYQQALGQGPEFLTYFQNEAQLDKSGLPSDRFFAERPEGSVSTLKIQRTQQEDSAVYLCASSLALRAADNTEAFFGQGTRLTVV.